This T cell receptor (beta chain) was retrieved from a study of quantifying T cell responses using KT2 cells. Across the study: RNA was reverse transcribed with TCR alpha and beta constant-region primers.

V gave up 5 bases and J gave up 5 bases, with 13 bases separating them. Per germline, CDR1 SGHVS and CDR2 FNYEAQ. The CDR3 totals 14 residues. An oligo carrying a UMI was ligated to the cDNA 3' end. The first PCR ran about 4 cycles with an equimolar RC1.1 and RC1.2 beta primer mix. One entry per CDR3 protein, called by TCRdb with MiXCR from the UMI-ligation and nested PCR reads. The data hold tens of thousands of distinct CDR3 sequences, with 6% to 8% observed a single time. Specimen: PBMCs spiked with cells of the T cell clone KT2. The TCR was taken from a human donor. The genes are TRBV7-6 and TRBJ2-1; D perhaps matches TRBD2 (5 bases). CDR3 residues: CASSTAQRNNEQFF. CDR3 in DNA: TGTGCCAGCAGCACTGCCCAGCGGAACAATGAGCAGTTCTTC.